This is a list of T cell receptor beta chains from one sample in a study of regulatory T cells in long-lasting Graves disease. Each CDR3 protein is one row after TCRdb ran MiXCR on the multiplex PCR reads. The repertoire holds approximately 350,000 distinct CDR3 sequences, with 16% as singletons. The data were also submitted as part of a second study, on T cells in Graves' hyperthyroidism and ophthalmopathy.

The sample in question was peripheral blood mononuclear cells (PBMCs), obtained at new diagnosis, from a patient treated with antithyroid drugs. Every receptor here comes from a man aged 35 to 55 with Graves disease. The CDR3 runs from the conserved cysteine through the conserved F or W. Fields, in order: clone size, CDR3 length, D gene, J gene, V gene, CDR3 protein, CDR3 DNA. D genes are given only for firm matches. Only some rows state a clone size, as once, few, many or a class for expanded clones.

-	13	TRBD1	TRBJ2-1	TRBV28	CASSPGQGDEQFF	TGTGCCAGCAGCCCGGGACAGGGAGATGAGCAGTTCTTC
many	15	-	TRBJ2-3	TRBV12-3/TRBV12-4	CASRGTARGSDTQYF	TGTGCCAGCAGAGGGACTGCCCGAGGCTCAGATACGCAGTATTTT
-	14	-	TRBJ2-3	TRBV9	CASSVASGDRAQYF	TGTGCCAGCAGCGTAGCTTCCGGGGATCGGGCGCAGTATTTT
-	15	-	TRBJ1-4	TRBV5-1	CASSVHSAANGKLFF	TGCGCCAGCAGCGTCCACAGCGCCGCTAATGGAAAACTGTTTTTT
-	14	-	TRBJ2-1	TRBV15	CATSRRTFNNEQSF	TGTGCCACCAGCAGAAGGACTTTCAACAATGAGCAGTCCTTC
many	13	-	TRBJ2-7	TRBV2	CASSGTARNEQYF	TGTGCCAGCAGTGGGACAGCAAGGAACGAGCAGTACTTC
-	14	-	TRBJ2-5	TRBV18	CASSRGLVGETQYF	TGTGCCAGCTCCCGCGGGTTGGTAGGAGAGACCCAGTACTTC
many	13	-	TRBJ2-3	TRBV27	CASRRGLRDTQYF	TGTGCCAGCAGAAGAGGGCTCAGGGATACGCAGTATTTT
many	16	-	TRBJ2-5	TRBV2	CASSGERWTRQETQYF	TGTGCCAGCAGTGGCGAGCGATGGACACGCCAAGAGACCCAGTACTTC
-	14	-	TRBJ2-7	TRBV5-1	CASSLHDTTYEQYF	TGCGCCAGCAGCTTGCACGACACTACCTACGAGCAGTACTTC
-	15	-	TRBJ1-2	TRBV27	CASSFSPGVNYGYTF	TGTGCCAGCAGTTTCTCTCCGGGCGTCAACTATGGCTACACCTTC
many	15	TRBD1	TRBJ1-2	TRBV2	CASSPGQAKDYGYTF	TGTGCCAGCAGTCCTGGACAGGCTAAGGACTATGGCTACACCTTC
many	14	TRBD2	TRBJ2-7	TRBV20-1	CSAANPGRSYEQYF	TGCAGTGCTGCCAATCCCGGGAGGTCCTACGAGCAGTACTTC
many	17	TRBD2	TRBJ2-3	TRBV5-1	CASSTRGAGGGADTQYF	TGCGCCAGCAGCACGAGGGGTGCCGGCGGGGGAGCAGATACGCAGTATTTT
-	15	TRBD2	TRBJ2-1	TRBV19	CATTENRGGNNEQFF	TGTGCCACCACCGAGAACCGGGGGGGGAACAATGAGCAGTTCTTC
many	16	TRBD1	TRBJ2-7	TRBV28	CASGTGGGKSTLEQYF	TGTGCCAGCGGGACAGGGGGCGGGAAAAGCACGCTCGAGCAGTACTTC
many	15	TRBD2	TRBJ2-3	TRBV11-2	CASSLALAGGNTQYF	TGTGCCAGCAGCTTAGCATTAGCGGGAGGAAATACGCAGTATTTT
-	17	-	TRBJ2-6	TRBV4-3	CASSQDDSSSGANVLTF	TGCGCCAGCAGCCAAGATGATAGCTCCTCTGGGGCCAACGTCCTGACTTTC
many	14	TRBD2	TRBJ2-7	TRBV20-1	CSASRAGPGYEQYF	TGCAGTGCTAGCCGAGCGGGACCTGGGTACGAGCAGTACTTC
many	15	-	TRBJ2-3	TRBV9	CASSVSSSSTDTQYF	TGTGCCAGCAGCGTAAGTTCTTCTAGCACAGATACGCAGTATTTT
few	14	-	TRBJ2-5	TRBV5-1	CASSSSTRGETQYF	TGCGCCAGCAGCTCCTCAACAAGGGGGGAGACCCAGTACTTC
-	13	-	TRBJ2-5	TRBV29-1	CSVVGIYQETQYF	TGCAGCGTTGTTGGGATCTACCAAGAGACCCAGTACTTC
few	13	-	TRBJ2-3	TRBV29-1	CSVEWQSTDTQYF	TGCAGCGTTGAGTGGCAGAGCACAGATACGCAGTATTTT
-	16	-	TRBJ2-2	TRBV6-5	CASSYSRQSPTGELFF	TGTGCCAGCAGTTACTCGCGACAGAGCCCCACCGGGGAGCTGTTTTTT
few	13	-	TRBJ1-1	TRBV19	CASSISANTEAFF	TGTGCCAGTAGTATTTCGGCGAACACTGAAGCTTTCTTT
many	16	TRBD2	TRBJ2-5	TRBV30	CAWRVPGTSGGETQYF	TGTGCCTGGAGAGTCCCCGGGACTAGCGGGGGTGAGACCCAGTACTTC
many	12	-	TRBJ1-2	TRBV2	CASSADGYGYTF	TGTGCCAGCAGTGCAGATGGCTATGGCTACACCTTC
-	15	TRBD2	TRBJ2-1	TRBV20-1	CSARASGGSYNEQFF	TGCAGTGCTAGGGCCTCCGGGGGGTCCTACAATGAGCAGTTCTTC
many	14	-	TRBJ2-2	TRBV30	CAWSPLGLTGELFF	TGTGCCTGGAGTCCTCTAGGGCTTACCGGGGAGCTGTTTTTT
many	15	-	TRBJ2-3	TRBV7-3	CASSSRQRGTDTQYF	TGTGCCAGCAGCTCACGACAGAGGGGCACAGATACGCAGTATTTT
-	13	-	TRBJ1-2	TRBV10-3	CASRSKTTAGYTF	TGTGCCAGCAGATCTAAGACCACCGCTGGCTACACCTTC
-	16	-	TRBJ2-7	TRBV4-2	CASSPRARRSPYEQYF	TGTGCCAGCAGCCCACGGGCGAGACGGAGCCCCTACGAGCAGTACTTC
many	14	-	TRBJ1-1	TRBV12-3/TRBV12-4	CASSFTGMNTEAFF	TGTGCCAGCAGTTTTACGGGGATGAACACTGAAGCTTTCTTT
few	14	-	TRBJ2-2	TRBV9	CASSVVPTPGELFF	TGTGCCAGCAGCGTAGTCCCCACCCCCGGGGAGCTGTTTTTT
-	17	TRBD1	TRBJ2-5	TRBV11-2	CASSRFPGQGVLETQYF	TGTGCCAGCAGCCGTTTTCCGGGACAGGGGGTTTTGGAGACCCAGTACTTC
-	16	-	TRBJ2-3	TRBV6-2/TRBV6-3	CASSYSFQENTDTQYF	TGTGCCAGCAGTTACTCGTTCCAGGAAAACACAGATACGCAGTATTTT
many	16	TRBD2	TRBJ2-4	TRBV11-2	CASSGPGLAGGNIQYF	TGTGCCAGCAGCGGCCCGGGACTAGCGGGGGGAAACATTCAGTACTTC
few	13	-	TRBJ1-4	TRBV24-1	CATSEGRAEKLFF	TGTGCCACCAGTGAAGGCAGGGCTGAAAAACTGTTTTTT
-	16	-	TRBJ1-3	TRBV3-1	CASSQGSRGSGNTIYF	TGTGCCAGCAGCCAAGGGTCGCGGGGCTCTGGAAACACCATATATTTT
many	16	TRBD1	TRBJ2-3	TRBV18	CASSPFGTGGTDTQYF	TGTGCCAGCTCACCCTTCGGGACAGGGGGCACAGATACGCAGTATTTT
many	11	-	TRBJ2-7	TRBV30	CAWDQERVQYF	TGTGCCTGGGACCAGGAACGAGTGCAGTACTTC
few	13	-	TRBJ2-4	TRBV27	CASSFRARGIQYF	TGTGCCAGCAGTTTCCGGGCCCGAGGCATTCAGTACTTC
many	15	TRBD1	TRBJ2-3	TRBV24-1	CATSAGGQGTDTQYF	TGTGCCACCAGTGCAGGGGGTCAGGGCACAGATACGCAGTATTTT
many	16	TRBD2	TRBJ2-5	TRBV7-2	CASSLDSGGAWETQYF	TGTGCCAGCAGCTTAGATAGCGGGGGGGCGTGGGAGACCCAGTACTTC
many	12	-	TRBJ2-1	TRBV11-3	CASRRGYNEQFF	TGTGCCAGCAGGAGAGGATACAATGAGCAGTTCTTC
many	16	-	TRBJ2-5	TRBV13	CASSLYSGILQETQYF	TGTGCCAGCAGCTTATATTCTGGGATCTTACAAGAGACCCAGTACTTC
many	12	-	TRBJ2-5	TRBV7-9	CASSLESETQYF	TGTGCCAGCAGCTTAGAATCGGAGACCCAGTACTTC
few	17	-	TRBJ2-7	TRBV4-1	CASSQVSQGPSSYEQYF	TGCGCCAGCAGCCAAGTGTCGCAGGGACCGAGCTCCTACGAGCAGTACTTC
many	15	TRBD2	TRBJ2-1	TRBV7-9	CASSPGTSGDNEQFF	TGTGCCAGCAGCCCCGGGACTAGCGGGGACAATGAGCAGTTCTTC
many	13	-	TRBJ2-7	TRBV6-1	CASRPNPSNEQYF	TGTGCCAGCAGACCAAACCCCTCCAACGAGCAGTACTTC
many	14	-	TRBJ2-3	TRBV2	CASSVKLAPDTQYF	TGTGCCAGCAGTGTTAAACTAGCTCCTGATACGCAGTATTTT
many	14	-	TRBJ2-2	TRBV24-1	CATGKDTNTGELFF	TGTGCCACAGGGAAGGACACGAACACCGGGGAGCTGTTTTTT